Below are 25 T cell receptor beta chains sequenced from a single sample in a study of CD8 T cells in Susac syndrome. Random hexamers were used to reverse transcribe an amount of about 0.5 to 1 ug RNA. Using its own MiXCR run on the immunoSEQ multiplex PCR reads, TCRdb lists one record per CDR3 protein. The profile shows 170,000 or so distinct CDR3 sequences, around 95% of them singletons. Sequencing was carried out using CD8+ T cells from PBMCs. These TCRs come from a human donor with multiple sclerosis.

V gene TRBV20-1 combines with J gene TRBJ1-1, with a possible D match to TRBD1 (6 bases). CDR3 length equals 12 residues. Trimming removed 0 bases at V and 6 bases at J, with 8 bases between. From germline, CDR1 is DFQATT and CDR2 SNEGSKA (reference sequence). The CDR3 protein is CSARDDRPEAFF. The CDR3 coding sequence is TGCAGTGCTAGAGATGACAGGCCTGAAGCTTTCTTT.

This sequence joins TRBV6-5 and TRBJ2-1; 9 bases are shared with TRBD2. The germline V gene encodes CDR1 MNHEY and CDR2 SVGAGI. CDR3 length: 13 amino acids. V lost 6 bases and J lost 9; bases outside the gene matches: 6. The DNA of the CDR3 is TGTGCCAGCAGCCCGGGACTAGCCCGTGAGCAGTTCTTC. It translates to CASSPGLAREQFF.

The chain employs TRBV15 and TRBJ2-7, with D tentatively TRBD1 (6 bases). This CDR3 region has 14 residues. V shed 6 bases and J shed 0 bases, with 12 bases lying between them. Per the germline V gene, CDR1 is LNHNV and CDR2 is YYDKDF (reference sequence). In DNA, the CDR3 is TGTGCCACCAGATCGGGACACAGCTCCTACGAGCAGTACTTC. The encoded protein is CATRSGHSSYEQYF.

The chain couples TRBV5-6 to TRBJ1-5; tentative D call: TRBD1 (6 bases). Germline CDR1 is SGHDT and CDR2 is YYEEEE. The CDR3 is 13 residues long. V lost 3 bases, J lost 7 bases, and 11 bases lay in between. The CDR3 nucleotides read TGTGCCAGCAGCTCAGGGGTAGGGCAGCCCCAGCATTTT. Translating it yields CASSSGVGQPQHF. The full variable domain, with the rest looked up from reference TRBV5-6 and TRBJ1-5, is DAGVTQSPTHLIKTRGQQVTLRCSPKSGHDTVSWYQQALGQGPQFIFQYYEEEERQRGNFPDRFSGHQFPNYSSELNVNALLLGDSALYLCASSSGVGQPQHFGDGTRLSIL.

The chain couples TRBV28 to TRBJ2-1; 8 nucleotides match TRBD2. From germline, CDR1 is MDHEN and CDR2 SYDVKM. Trimming at V came to 3 bases and at J to 9 bases, leaving 10 bases not matched to a gene. This CDR3 comprises 15 residues. In DNA, the CDR3 is TGTGCCAGCAGTTTGACGGATAGCGGGAAGGGTGAGCAGTTCTTC. It translates to CASSLTDSGKGEQFF.

J is TRBJ1-1 and V is TRBV7-9; 10 bases are a match to TRBD1. The CDR3 runs to 19 residues. CDR1 and CDR2 from the germline V gene are SEHNR and FQNEAQ (reference sequence). Trimming removed 4 bases from V and 5 bases from J; junction bases left unmatched: 19. CDR3 in DNA: TGTGCCAGCAGCTCCCGATCCATGGTCAGACAGGGGGCAAGTACTGAAGCTTTCTTT. It yields the protein CASSSRSMVRQGASTEAFF.

The chain uses TRBV29-1 and TRBJ1-2, with D possibly TRBD1 on 5 matching bases. The germline V gene has CDR1 SQVTM and CDR2 ANQGSEA. The CDR3 totals 13 residues. Between the trimmed V and J ends, which lost 4 bases and 3 bases, there was a span of 12 bases. CDR3 in amino acids: CSVGKWGDYGYTF. In DNA form, the CDR3 reads TGCAGCGTTGGGAAATGGGGGGACTATGGCTACACCTTC.

CDR3 in amino acids: CSARATEAFF. DNA of the CDR3: TGCAGCGCCCGGGCTACTGAAGCTTTCTTT. This chain uses TRBV29-1 with TRBJ1-1; D remains unclear. The germline gives CDR1 SQVTM, CDR2 ANQGSEA. Trimming stripped 7 bases from V and 5 bases from J, with 8 bases between. This CDR3 comprises 10 residues.

This chain connects TRBV9 to TRBJ2-1, with a weak D call TRBD2 (6 bases). This CDR3 has 15 residues. Trimming shortened V by 4 bases and J by 5 bases, and 16 bases separated the two germline ends. Germline CDR1 reads SGDLS; CDR2 reads YYNGEE. CDR3 region: CASSTSGTHDNEQFF. The CDR3 bases are TGTGCCAGCAGCACCTCCGGGACTCACGACAATGAGCAGTTCTTC.

This clonotype was seen only a few times. The CDR3 DNA is TGCAGTGCCCGGCGCGCGAACACTGAAGCTTTCTTT. The encoded protein is CSARRANTEAFF. The chain uses TRBV20-1 and TRBJ1-1; D is ambiguous. Trimming pared 6 bases from V and 1 base from J, leaving 9 bases between. CDR1 is DFQATT, CDR2 SNEGSKA, per germline (reference sequence). The length of the CDR3 is 12 residues.

V gene TRBV24-1 combines with J gene TRBJ2-5; D gene unclear. The CDR3 covers 13 residues. Germline V gives CDR1 KGHDR, CDR2 SFDVKD. V shed 2 bases and J shed 5 bases, with 8 bases lying between them. The CDR3 sequence: CATSDSRVETQYF. Written as DNA, the CDR3 is TGTGCCACCAGTGATTCTCGGGTCGAGACCCAGTACTTC.

This clonotype has just one count. This chain joins TRBV2 and TRBJ1-4; no firm D call. Germline values: CDR1 SNHLY, CDR2 FYNNEI. V lost 4 bases, J lost 5 bases, and 8 bases lay in between. The CDR3 extends over 13 amino acids. CDR3 sequence reads: CASSVRNNEKLFF. The CDR3 nucleotides are TGTGCCAGCAGTGTCCGGAACAATGAAAAACTGTTTTTT.

The chain joins TRBV15 to TRBJ2-6; D unclear. V was clipped by 4 bases and J by 15 bases, with 16 bases between them. Germline CDR1 and CDR2: LNHNV and YYDKDF (reference sequence). This CDR3 spans 13 amino acids. The CDR3 here is CATSTPLFDSLTF. CDR3 bases: TGTGCCACCAGCACACCGTTATTTGACTCCCTGACTTTC.

The chain recombines TRBV2 with TRBJ2-7; D is possibly TRBD1 (5 bases). Deletions cut 3 bases from V and 2 bases from J, with 8 bases between. The CDR3 extends over 13 amino acids. Per the germline V gene, CDR1 is SNHLY and CDR2 is FYNNEI. Here the CDR3 reads CASSEAGTYEQYF. In DNA, the CDR3 is TGTGCCAGCAGTGAGGCAGGGACCTACGAGCAGTACTTC.

J is TRBJ1-1 and V is TRBV4-1; D uncertain. Germline loops: CDR1 MGHRA, CDR2 YSYEKL. With 1 base removed from V and 4 bases from J, the gap between germline ends came to 13 bases. This CDR3 is 15 amino acids long. Here the CDR3 reads CASSQGEGPVTEAFF. DNA of the CDR3: TGCGCCAGCAGCCAAGGGGAGGGTCCGGTCACTGAAGCTTTCTTT.

V and J are TRBV30 and TRBJ2-7; 13 bases match TRBD2. V gave up 4 bases and J gave up 4 bases; unmatched junction bases: 7. Germline values: CDR1 GTSNPN, CDR2 SVGIG (reference sequence). This CDR3 is 15 amino acids long. The CDR3 loop is CAWTPGTSGKYEQYF. The CDR3 DNA is TGTGCCTGGACTCCCGGGACTAGCGGGAAATACGAGCAGTACTTC.

The V gene is TRBV6-5, the J gene TRBJ2-3; a possible D gene is TRBD2 (6 bases). CDR1 is MNHEY and CDR2 is SVGAGI in the germline V gene. The CDR3 covers 14 residues. V lost 6 bases and J lost 1, with 11 bases in between. This chain's CDR3 is CASSRGGGTDTQYF. CDR3 DNA: TGTGCCAGCAGCCGCGGAGGGGGCACAGATACGCAGTATTTT.

The chain is built from TRBV7-9 and TRBJ2-5; D might be TRBD2 (5 bases). Trimming pared 5 bases from V and 9 bases from J, leaving 16 bases between. Germline V lookup: CDR1 SEHNR, CDR2 FQNEAQ (reference sequence). This CDR3 has 13 residues. CDR3 in DNA: TGTGCCAGCAGCCCCCCTCTGATGAGGGCCCAGTACTTC. It encodes CASSPPLMRAQYF.

V and J are TRBV2 and TRBJ2-1, with 9 positions matching TRBD2. Germline V CDR1 and CDR2: SNHLY, FYNNEI. The CDR3 has 16 amino acids. Trimming took 2 bases from V and 8 from J; bases not matched to a gene: 10. The CDR3 DNA reads as TGTGCCAGCAGTGAAATAGCGGGGGCTTCGGGGGATGAGCAGTTCTTC. It translates to CASSEIAGASGDEQFF.

This sequence joins TRBV4-1 and TRBJ2-1; 7 bases map to TRBD2. Trimming removed 8 bases from V and 2 bases from J; junction bases left unmatched: 6. Germline V lookup: CDR1 MGHRA, CDR2 YSYEKL. The CDR3 has 14 residues. This CDR3 reads CASRGGGPYNEQFF. The CDR3 DNA reads as TGCGCCAGCCGTGGGGGGGGACCCTACAATGAGCAGTTCTTC.

V usage is TRBV27 and J usage is TRBJ1-1; tentatively, D is TRBD1 (6 bases). Trimming took off 0 bases at V and 8 bases at J, with 13 bases between the two ends. The CDR3 covers 14 residues. CDR1 is MNHEY and CDR2 is SMNVEV in the germline V gene (reference sequence). The CDR3 is CASSLSWRGPEAFF. In nucleotides, the CDR3 is TGTGCCAGCAGTTTATCTTGGCGGGGGCCCGAAGCTTTCTTT.

The gene calls are TRBV7-2 and TRBJ1-5, with 9 bases lining up with TRBD1. The CDR3 has 16 amino acids. Losses at the gene ends were 1 base for V and 4 bases for J; bases not matched to a gene: 5. CDR1 and CDR2 from the germline V gene are SGHTA and FQGNSA. CDR3 coding DNA: TGTGCCAGCAGCTTAGACTTACAGGGGGCAAATCAGCCCCAGCATTTT. This encodes CASSLDLQGANQPQHF.

The chain uses TRBV19 and TRBJ2-6; no clear D. Per germline, CDR1 LNHDA and CDR2 SQIVND (reference sequence). The CDR3 consists of 13 residues. Trimming took off 6 bases at V and 2 bases at J, with 5 bases between the two ends. The CDR3 sequence: CASSYPGANVLTF. CDR3 sequence (DNA): TGTGCCAGTAGCTACCCTGGGGCCAACGTCCTGACTTTC.

The V call is TRBV29-1, the J call TRBJ1-2; D is perhaps TRBD1 (6 bases). Germline assignment: CDR1 SQVTM and CDR2 ANQGSEA. V was pared by 5 bases and J by 10 bases, with 20 bases between. This CDR3 is 13 amino acids long. This chain's CDR3 is CSVLKPGQPTYTF. The CDR3 DNA sequence: TGCAGCGTTCTTAAACCGGGACAACCTACCTACACCTTC. Full variable domain (missing parts from reference TRBV29-1 and TRBJ1-2): SAVISQKPSRDICQRGTSLTIQCQVDSQVTMMFWYRQQPGQSLTLIATANQGSEATYESGFVIDKFPISRPNLTFSTLTVSNMSPEDSSIYLCSVLKPGQPTYTFGSGTRLTVV.

This clonotype was seen a few times. The chain couples TRBV29-1 to TRBJ1-2, with D uncertain. With 0 bases removed from V and 8 bases from J, the gap between germline ends came to 7 bases. Germline V gives CDR1 SQVTM, CDR2 ANQGSEA. CDR3 length: 11 amino acids. CDR3 sequence reads: CSVEDRSGYTF. As DNA, the CDR3 is TGCAGCGTTGAAGATCGGTCGGGCTACACCTTC.